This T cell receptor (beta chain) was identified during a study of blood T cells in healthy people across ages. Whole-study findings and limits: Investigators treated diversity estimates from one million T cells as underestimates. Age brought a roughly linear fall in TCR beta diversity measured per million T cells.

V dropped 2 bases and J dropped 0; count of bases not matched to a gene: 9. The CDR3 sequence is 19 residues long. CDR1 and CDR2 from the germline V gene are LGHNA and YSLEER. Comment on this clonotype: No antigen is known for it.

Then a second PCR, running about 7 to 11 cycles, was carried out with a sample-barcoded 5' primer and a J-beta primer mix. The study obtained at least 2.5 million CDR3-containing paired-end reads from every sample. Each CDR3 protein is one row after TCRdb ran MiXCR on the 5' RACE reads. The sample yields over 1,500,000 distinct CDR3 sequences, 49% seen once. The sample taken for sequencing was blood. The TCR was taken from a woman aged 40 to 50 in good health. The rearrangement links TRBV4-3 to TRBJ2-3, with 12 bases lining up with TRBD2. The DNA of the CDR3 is TGCGCCAGCAGCCAACTTTTGGGGACTAGCGGGTCTAGCACAGATACGCAGTATTTT. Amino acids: CASSQLLGTSGSSTDTQYF.